The T cell receptor beta chain under discussion was sequenced for a study of shared clonotypes between healthy human individuals. Clones were sequenced by immunoSEQ multiplex PCR, and TCRdb holds only the in-frame ones, with some missing. Among millions of clones, 80% to 95% were seen once, and the ten largest hold about 0.41%. This clone was seen once. Sequenced: naive CD4+ T cells from PBMCs. Subset meaning: CD45RA+ positively selected. The receptor was derived from a man in his late teens or twenties in good health. Some clones in this sample may be carry-over from other donors' samples.

CDR3 nucleotides: TGTGCCAGCAGCTTGGCTTACAGGGATCCATACGAGCAGTACTTC. It translates to CASSLAYRDPYEQYF. J is TRBJ2-7 and V is TRBV5-4; perhaps TRBD1 as D (6 bases). Germline CDR1 is SGHNT and CDR2 is YYREEE (reference sequence). This CDR3 contains 15 residues. Between the trimmed V and J ends, which lost 0 bases and 4 bases, there was a span of 14 bases.